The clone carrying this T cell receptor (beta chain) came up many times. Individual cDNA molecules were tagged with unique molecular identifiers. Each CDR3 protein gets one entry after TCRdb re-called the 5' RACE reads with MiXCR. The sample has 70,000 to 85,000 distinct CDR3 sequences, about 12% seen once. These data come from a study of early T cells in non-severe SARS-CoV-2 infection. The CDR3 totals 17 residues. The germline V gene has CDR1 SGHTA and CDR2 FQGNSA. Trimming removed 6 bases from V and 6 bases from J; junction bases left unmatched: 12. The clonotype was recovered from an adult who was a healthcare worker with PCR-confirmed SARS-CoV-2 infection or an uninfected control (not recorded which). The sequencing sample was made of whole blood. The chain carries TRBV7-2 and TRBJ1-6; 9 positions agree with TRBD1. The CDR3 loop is CASSFIQGALSNSPLHF. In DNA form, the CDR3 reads TGTGCCAGCAGTTTCATACAGGGGGCGCTCAGTAATTCACCCCTCCACTTT.